This TCR beta chain was recovered during a study of T-cell reconstitution after alpha-beta-depleted transplantation in children. The germline CDR1 and CDR2 sequences are SGHDT and YYEEEE. The CDR3 contains 13 residues. V lost 5 bases to trimming and J lost 6 bases, with 14 bases between them. Molecular barcoding with unique molecular identifiers was used for the TCRbeta library. MiXCR was run by TCRdb on the PCR reads, yielding one entry per CDR3 protein. The table lists about 540,000 distinct CDR3 sequences, around 19% of them singletons, with over 3% in the top ten. The sample here was PBMCs from the stem cell graft donor, taken from the stem cell graft. This clonotype originated in a human donor who donated a stem cell graft to a child with acute lymphoblastic leukemia. The V and J genes are TRBV5-6 and TRBJ1-2, with TRBD1 as a possible D gene (6 bases). In nucleotides, the CDR3 is TGTGCCAGCAGAAAAACAGGGTACGATGGCTACACCTTC. Amino acid sequence: CASRKTGYDGYTF.